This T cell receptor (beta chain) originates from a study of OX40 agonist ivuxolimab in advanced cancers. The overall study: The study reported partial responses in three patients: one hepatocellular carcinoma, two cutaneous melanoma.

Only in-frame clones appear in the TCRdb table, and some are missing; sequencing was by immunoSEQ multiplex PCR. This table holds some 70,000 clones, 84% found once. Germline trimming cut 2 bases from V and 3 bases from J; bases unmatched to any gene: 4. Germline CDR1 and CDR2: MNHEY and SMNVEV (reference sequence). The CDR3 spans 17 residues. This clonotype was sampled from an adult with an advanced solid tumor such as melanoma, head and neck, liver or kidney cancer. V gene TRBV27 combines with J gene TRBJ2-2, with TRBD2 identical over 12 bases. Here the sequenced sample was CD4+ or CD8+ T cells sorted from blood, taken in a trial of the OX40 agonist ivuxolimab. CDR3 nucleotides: TGTGCCAGCAGTTTAAGACTAGCGGGGGATCACACCGGGGAGCTGTTTTTT. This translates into CASSLRLAGDHTGELFF.